This TCR beta chain was identified during a study of cytomegalovirus exposure and HLA in healthy donors. V lost 10 bases, J lost 3 bases, and 8 bases stayed unmatched. This CDR3 is built from 13 residues. CDR1 and CDR2 (germline): LNHDA, SQIVND (reference sequence). PCR primers comprised 60 Vbeta and 13 Jbeta primers. TCRdb keeps only in-frame clones here, not all; method: immunoSEQ multiplex PCR. The data show 150,000 to 200,000 clones, roughly 80% seen once. Whole-study findings and limits: It was in a later analysis that TCR association rates were seen to vary by HLA locus, highest for DRB1 and lowest for HLA-C.

As regards this clone: What it recognizes is unknown.

Donors consisted of healthy bone marrow donors. The genes are TRBV19 and TRBJ2-7; 8 bases fit TRBD1. This sequence originates from a woman in her forties or fifties in good health and CMV-seronegative. Sequenced material: PBMCs. CDR3 sequence: CATKVQGDYEQYF. The CDR3 DNA follows: TGTGCCACCAAGGTACAGGGGGACTACGAGCAGTACTTC.